The entry below describes one T cell receptor (beta chain). Its antigen is currently unknown. Amplification used 60 Vbeta primers and 13 Jbeta primers. TCRdb's copy holds only in-frame clones and misses some; the assay was immunoSEQ multiplex PCR. Of 150,000 to 200,000 clones listed, roughly 83% are singletons. The germline V gene encodes CDR1 SGHTA and CDR2 FQGNSA. V was trimmed by 3 bases and J by 0 bases, leaving 15 bases between them. This CDR3 region has 17 residues. The data were obtained in a study of cytomegalovirus exposure and HLA in healthy donors. Study-level points and caveats: TRBV6-2, TRBV6-3 and some other V segments were excluded as indistinguishable.

Sequenced material: PBMCs. The TCR comes from a woman under 30 in good health and CMV-seronegative. The chain employs TRBV7-2 and TRBJ1-3; D unclear. The CDR3 DNA is TGTGCCAGCAGCTTCAACGGACTCTTACGCTCTGGAAACACCATATATTTT. Residues: CASSFNGLLRSGNTIYF. The full variable domain, its missing parts supplied by reference TRBV7-2 and TRBJ1-3, is GAGVSQSPSNKVTEKGKDVELRCDPISGHTALYWYRQSLGQGLEFLIYFQGNSAPDKSGLPSDRFSAERTGGSVSTLTIQRTQQEDSAVYLCASSFNGLLRSGNTIYFGEGSWLTVV.